The clone carrying this TCR beta chain was observed at least ten times. Its antigen is unidentified. Germline CDR1 and CDR2: SGHTA and FQGNSA. V lost 4 bases and J 6 bases, leaving 9 bases between the germline ends. The CDR3 spans 12 residues. This record comes from a study of glioma-infiltrating T cells. Study findings and constraints: Tissue-blood divergence was below expectation in non-neoplastic patients, above in gliomas. Only very few CDR3 sequences appeared in both tissue and blood.

TCR alpha and beta CDR3 regions were amplified from RNA using iRepertoire nested multiplex PCR. One-step reverse transcription and amplification started from approximately 100-400 ng of tissue mRNA or PBMC total RNA. One entry per CDR3 protein, called by TCRdb with MiXCR from the multiplex PCR reads. The table has over 100,000 distinct CDR3 sequences, 20% to 30% seen once. Input material: glioma tissue, nonneoplastic brain tissue, or PBMCs (not recorded which). This chain links TRBV7-2 with TRBJ2-5, with D hard to call. This clonotype originated in a human donor with low-grade glioma or glioblastoma, undergoing nonglioma brain surgery, or in good health (not recorded which). The CDR3 sequence is CASSSYMQTQYF. CDR3 in DNA: TGTGCCAGCAGCTCTTACATGCAGACCCAGTACTTC.